Shown below are 29 T cell receptor beta chains from a single sample sequenced in a study of blood T cell repertoires in COVID-19. Clones were read by immunoSEQ multiplex PCR, and TCRdb kept only the in-frame ones, dropping some. The top ten hold roughly 13% of the sample, which has some 110,000 clones, 84% seen once. Sample: peripheral blood. All receptors come from a woman aged 60-75 years with acute or convalescent COVID-19.

Ten or more counts support this clone. The genes are TRBV7-6 and TRBJ2-4, with 10 bases lining up with TRBD2. The germline V gene has CDR1 SGHVS and CDR2 FNYEAQ. This CDR3 comprises 16 residues. V gave up 3 bases and J gave up 3 bases; unmatched junction bases: 5. The CDR3 loop reads CASSFTSGDGKNIQYF. CDR3 nucleotides: TGTGCCAGCAGCTTTACTAGCGGGGACGGCAAAAACATTCAGTACTTC.

The rearrangement uses TRBV5-1 and TRBJ2-1; 11 bases are a match to TRBD2. V trimming: 7 bases; J trimming: 4 bases; junction bases outside the gene matches: 7. Germline V gene data show CDR1 as SGHRS and CDR2 as YFSETQ. The CDR3 loop spans 15 amino acids. The CDR3, as DNA: TGCGCCAGCGGGGGTCGACTAGCGGGGTACAATGAGCAGTTCTTC. Its protein product is CASGGRLAGYNEQFF.

This clone was seen only a few times. At one end the junction does not follow the germline gene, possibly because of a read error. In nucleotides, the CDR3 is TGTGCTAGCAGCGACTCGGGACTAGCAGGCACCGGGGAGCTGTTTTTT. Protein product: CASSDSGLAGTGELFF. V and J are TRBV7-7 and TRBJ2-2; 9 nucleotides align to TRBD2. The CDR3 length is 16 residues. Germline CDR1 reads SSHAT; CDR2 reads FNYEAQ (reference sequence).

This clone has ten or more counts. V usage is TRBV5-1 and J usage is TRBJ2-5; TRBD2 matches at 7 bases. V trimming: 0 bases; J trimming: 5 bases; junction bases outside the gene matches: 10. The CDR3 runs to 16 residues. Germline assignment: CDR1 SGHRS and CDR2 YFSETQ. The CDR3 bases are TGCGCCAGCAGCTTGGCTCTGGCGGGAGCGGGTGAGACCCAGTACTTC. This codes for CASSLALAGAGETQYF.

This chain connects TRBV6-5 to TRBJ1-1; D is unclear. CDR1 MNHEY and CDR2 SVGAGI come from the germline V gene. CDR3 length: 13 residues. Between the trimmed V and J ends, which lost 7 bases and 0 bases, there was a span of 9 bases. CDR3 DNA sequence: TGTGCCAGCACCGACTTCATGAACACTGAAGCTTTCTTT. Translation: CASTDFMNTEAFF.

This clone has only one observation. This chain joins TRBV28 and TRBJ1-1; perhaps TRBD1 as D (6 bases). Trimming took 9 bases from V and 3 from J, leaving 14 bases between them. From germline, CDR1 is MDHEN and CDR2 SYDVKM. This CDR3 comprises 13 residues. Written as DNA, the CDR3 is TGTGCCAGTGTAGGGGGTTTGGACACTGAAGCTTTCTTT. Residues: CASVGGLDTEAFF.

The sample holds a few counts of this clone. This chain uses TRBV19 with TRBJ2-5; maybe TRBD1 (6 bases). Germline assignment: CDR1 LNHDA and CDR2 SQIVND (reference sequence). V lost 6 bases, J lost 5 bases, and 13 bases lay in between. CDR3 size: 13 residues. The CDR3 here is CASRPQGWETQYF. The CDR3 DNA is TGTGCCAGTAGACCTCAGGGGTGGGAGACCCAGTACTTC.

This clone turned up a few times. The chain has TRBV2 and TRBJ1-1; D is uncertain. Germline V gene data show CDR1 as SNHLY and CDR2 as FYNNEI. This CDR3 has 14 residues. Trimming left V 5 bases short and J 1 base short, with 11 bases between. Here the CDR3 reads CASSREEGNTEAFF. CDR3 nucleotide sequence: TGTGCCAGCAGTAGGGAGGAGGGGAACACTGAAGCTTTCTTT.

The V gene is TRBV19, the J gene TRBJ1-1; 8 bases line up with TRBD1. The CDR3 contains 14 residues. CDR1 and CDR2 from the germline V gene are LNHDA and SQIVND (reference sequence). J gave up 6 bases and V 6 bases, and 9 bases lay outside the gene matches. CDR3: CASSETGVASEAFF. CDR3 DNA sequence: TGTGCCAGTAGCGAGACAGGGGTAGCCTCTGAAGCTTTCTTT.

CDR3 region: CASSLGVNEQFF. CDR3 bases: TGCGCCAGCAGCTTAGGGGTGAATGAGCAGTTCTTC. This chain links TRBV5-1 with TRBJ2-1; weak D call: TRBD1 (5 bases). The CDR3 covers 12 residues. Germline values: CDR1 SGHRS, CDR2 YFSETQ. Trimming cost V 2 bases and J 7 bases, with 7 bases left between them.

The chain employs TRBV7-9 and TRBJ1-1; TRBD1 agrees at 8 bases. The V gene end was trimmed by 6 bases and the J gene end by 11 bases; junction bases not matched to a gene: 8. The CDR3 sequence is 12 residues long. Looked up from germline, CDR1 is SEHNR and CDR2 is FQNEAQ (reference sequence). For the CDR3, the DNA is TGTGCCAGCAGGGCCGACAGGGGACGTGCTTTCTTT. It translates to CASRADRGRAFF.

The chain recombines TRBV2 with TRBJ1-5; D unclear. Per germline, CDR1 SNHLY and CDR2 FYNNEI. Trimming cost V 5 bases and J 11 bases, with 19 bases left between them. The CDR3 runs to 14 residues. The CDR3 loop reads CASSSGSVEAAQHF. The CDR3 nucleotides read TGTGCCAGCAGTTCCGGGTCCGTCGAGGCAGCCCAGCATTTT.

The chain couples TRBV28 to TRBJ1-5, with TRBD1 as a possible D gene (5 bases). V was shortened by 6 bases and J by 5 bases, with 17 bases between the two germline ends. Germline values: CDR1 MDHEN, CDR2 SYDVKM. The CDR3 spans 15 residues. CDR3: CASRTSGFRHQPQHF. The DNA for the CDR3 is TGTGCCAGCAGGACCTCAGGGTTTAGGCATCAGCCCCAGCATTTT.

The chain recombines TRBV5-1 with TRBJ2-5; 9 bases align to TRBD2. The J segment lost 5 bases and the V segment lost 1 base, leaving 9 bases of the junction unmatched. Germline V CDR1 and CDR2: SGHRS, YFSETQ. The CDR3 runs to 16 residues. The CDR3 DNA reads as TGCGCCAGCAGCTTGATGCCTAGCGGGGCCGAGGAGACCCAGTACTTC. Protein: CASSLMPSGAEETQYF.

This clone has a handful of counts. This chain's CDR3 is CASSLWYRGADNEQFF. As DNA, the CDR3 is TGTGCCAGCAGTTTATGGTACAGGGGGGCAGACAATGAGCAGTTCTTC. This rearrangement joins TRBV27 to TRBJ2-1; 8 nucleotides match TRBD1. Per the germline V gene, CDR1 is MNHEY and CDR2 is SMNVEV (reference sequence). The length of the CDR3 is 16 residues. V was pared by 1 base and J by 5 bases, with 7 bases of the junction left unmatched.

V is TRBV19 and J is TRBJ1-2, with 10 bases fitting TRBD1. Trimming at V came to 4 bases and at J to 4 bases, leaving 15 bases not matched to a gene. The CDR3 runs 18 residues. The germline V gene has CDR1 LNHDA and CDR2 SQIVND (reference sequence). This chain's CDR3 is CASSTVPGQGFSTYGYTF. The CDR3 coding sequence is TGTGCCAGTAGTACGGTTCCGGGACAGGGGTTTAGCACCTATGGCTACACCTTC.

This sequence joins TRBV2 and TRBJ2-2; D might be TRBD2 (5 bases). V shed 7 bases and J shed 3 bases, with 18 bases lying between them. Germline CDR1 and CDR2: SNHLY and FYNNEI. The CDR3 runs to 16 residues. CDR3 bases: TGTGCCAGCACAAGAGATAGACTATCGTACACCGGGGAGCTGTTTTTT. Translating gives CASTRDRLSYTGELFF.

This clone has just one count. In the same sample, other DNA sequences code for this CDR3. J is TRBJ2-5 and V is TRBV7-9, with D possibly being TRBD2 (6 bases). V was trimmed by 5 bases and J by 0 bases, leaving 7 bases between them. CDR3 length equals 13 residues. Germline V lookup: CDR1 SEHNR, CDR2 FQNEAQ (reference sequence). The CDR3 DNA is TGTGCCAGCAGCCGGGACTACCAAGAGACCCAGTACTTC. Amino acid sequence: CASSRDYQETQYF.

The CDR3 protein is CASSIGGGPWGDEQFF. CDR3 DNA: TGTGCCAGTAGTATAGGAGGGGGTCCCTGGGGCGATGAGCAGTTCTTC. The chain employs TRBV19 and TRBJ2-1, with D perhaps TRBD1 (6 bases). Trimming shortened V by 1 base and J by 8 bases, and 18 bases separated the two germline ends. CDR1 LNHDA and CDR2 SQIVND come from the germline V gene (reference sequence). This CDR3 is built from 16 residues. Using reference TRBV19 and TRBJ2-1 for the parts outside the CDR3, the full variable domain is DGGITQSPKYLFRKEGQNVTLSCEQNLNHDAMYWYRQDPGQGLRLIYYSQIVNDFQKGDIAEGYSVSREKKESFPLTVTSAQKNPTAFYLCASSIGGGPWGDEQFFGPGTRLTVL.

The rearrangement uses TRBV11-2 and TRBJ1-1; TRBD1 agrees at 9 bases. The germline gives CDR1 SGHAT, CDR2 FQNNGV. J was trimmed by 4 bases and V by 4 bases; bases with no gene match: 4. The CDR3 runs 14 residues. The CDR3 here is CASSSGQGGTEAFF. The CDR3 nucleotides are TGTGCCAGCAGCTCGGGACAGGGTGGCACTGAAGCTTTCTTT.

The V gene is TRBV6-5, the J gene TRBJ2-7, with TRBD1 matching 10 bases. Looked up from germline, CDR1 is MNHEY and CDR2 is SVGAGI. V gave up 5 bases and J gave up 7 bases; unmatched junction bases: 8. There are 14 residues in the CDR3. The CDR3 region has the DNA TGTGCCAGCAGTAAGAGACAGGGGGCGAGTGAGCAGTACTTC. Protein: CASSKRQGASEQYF.

The chain uses TRBV28 and TRBJ2-6; 10 bases align to TRBD1. Germline CDR1 MDHEN, CDR2 SYDVKM. This CDR3 is built from 17 residues. The junction had 4 bases not matched to a gene; V was cut back by 5 bases and J by 0 bases. CDR3 DNA: TGTGCCAGCAGTCTGGGACAGGGGTACTCTGGGGCCAACGTCCTGACTTTC. Amino acids: CASSLGQGYSGANVLTF. Using reference TRBV28 and TRBJ2-6 for the parts outside the CDR3, the full variable domain is DVKVTQSSRYLVKRTGEKVFLECVQDMDHENMFWYRQDPGLGLRLIYFSYDVKMKEKGDIPEGYSVSREKKERFSLILESASTNQTSMYLCASSLGQGYSGANVLTFGAGSRLTVL.

This clone has more than one count but fewer than ten. The rearrangement links TRBV3-1 (or the pseudogene TRBV3-2) to TRBJ2-7; tentative D call: TRBD2 (5 bases). Looked up from germline, CDR1 is LGHDT and CDR2 is YNNKEL (reference sequence). There are 20 residues in the CDR3. The V end was cut by 1 base, the J end by 0 bases, with 25 bases between. In DNA, the CDR3 is TGTGCCAGCAGCCAAGCCGCCCCTCGACTAAGCGACCTTCGCTCCTACGAGCAGTACTTC. The encoded protein is CASSQAAPRLSDLRSYEQYF.

Concerning this clone: Other DNA sequences within the sample encode an identical CDR3. The chain carries TRBV5-1 and TRBJ1-4; 8 bases line up with TRBD1. The CDR3 loop spans 15 amino acids. Germline V lookup: CDR1 SGHRS, CDR2 YFSETQ. V lost 1 base and J lost 2; bases outside the gene matches: 1. CDR3 bases: TGCGCCAGCAGCTTGCAGGGGGCTACTAATGAAAAACTGTTTTTT. It is translated as CASSLQGATNEKLFF.

The rearrangement uses TRBV3-1 (or the pseudogene TRBV3-2) and TRBJ2-7, with 7 bases identical to TRBD2. Unmatched junction bases numbered 4, after V lost 2 bases and J lost 3 bases. This CDR3 region has 14 residues. Germline V gene lookup returns CDR1 LGHDT and CDR2 YNNKEL (reference sequence). CDR3 nucleotide sequence: TGTGCCAGCAGCCAAATGACTAGCCTCTACGAGCAGTACTTC. Translation: CASSQMTSLYEQYF.

The rearrangement links TRBV9 to TRBJ2-2, with D perhaps TRBD2 (7 bases). Per germline, CDR1 SGDLS and CDR2 YYNGEE. CDR3 length equals 16 residues. Trimming cost V 1 base and J 6 bases, with 16 bases left between them. DNA of the CDR3: TGTGCCAGCAGCGTATCTGGGCGGGGGCGCCCCGGGGAGCTGTTTTTT. As protein: CASSVSGRGRPGELFF.

This chain joins TRBV19 and TRBJ1-3; maybe TRBD1 (6 bases). CDR1 is LNHDA, CDR2 SQIVND, per germline (reference sequence). V was cut by 6 bases and J by 2 bases, with 14 bases left in between. The CDR3 runs to 15 residues. The CDR3 region is CASRQQGGAGNTIYF. CDR3 DNA: TGTGCCAGTAGGCAACAGGGTGGCGCTGGAAACACCATATATTTT.

Here the CDR3 reads CASSSQHGTSGRGETQYF. In DNA, the CDR3 is TGTGCCAGCAGCTCGCAACACGGGACTAGCGGGAGAGGGGAGACCCAGTACTTC. This sequence joins TRBV7-6 and TRBJ2-5; 14 bases fit TRBD2. V was clipped by 4 bases and J by 5 bases; unmatched bases: 12. CDR1 and CDR2 from the germline V gene are SGHVS and FNYEAQ. This CDR3 spans 18 amino acids.

This clone was seen a handful of times. The chain has TRBV6-5 and TRBJ1-5; 10 positions agree with TRBD1. Unmatched junction bases numbered 6, after V lost 6 bases and J lost 4 bases. CDR1 is MNHEY, CDR2 SVGAGI, per germline. This CDR3 spans 15 amino acids. CDR3 loop: CASRRGQGLNQPQHF. DNA for the CDR3: TGTGCCAGCAGGAGGGGACAGGGGCTGAATCAGCCCCAGCATTTT.